What follows describes a single T cell receptor beta chain. Its antigen is still unknown. The record originates from a study of vaccination and CD4 T cells after COVID-19. In the study overall: It was a median around 100 days after diagnosis, with a range of 35 to 161, that post-COVID samples were drawn.

Treatment reported: approximately 9-day PBMC culture with coronavirus spike peptide pools or control peptides (ViraFEST assay). TCRs were sequenced by ViraFEST after antigen-specific T cells had been expanded with peptide pools. An Oncomine TCR Beta short-read assay was used to sequence the DNA from cultured CD4+ T cells. In TCRdb, the PCR reads were re-called with MiXCR into one record per CDR3 protein. The sample records about 20,000 distinct CDR3 sequences, roughly 47% being singletons. This TCR derives from a human donor who had recovered from COVID-19. The specimen was CD4+ T cells from blood, cultured in vitro.

CDR3 DNA: TGTGCCATCAGACGGGTTAACACTGAAGCTTTCTTT. Encoded protein: CAIRRVNTEAFF. The V gene is TRBV6-1, the J gene TRBJ1-1; no definite D call. The germline V gene encodes CDR1 MNHNS and CDR2 SASEGT. V lost 10 bases and J lost 2, with 11 bases in between. The CDR3 spans 12 residues.